This TCR beta chain emerged from a study of cytomegalovirus exposure and HLA in healthy donors. Notes on the study in general: Diagnosis of cytomegalovirus status made by the classifier reportedly showed high specificity and sensitivity.

Regarding this clone: Antigen specificity is unknown.

The CDR3 is 14 amino acids. CDR1 and CDR2 from the germline V gene are SGHDT and YYEEEE. V was clipped by 2 bases and J by 3 bases, with 8 bases between them. PCR was performed using 60 Vbeta and 13 Jbeta primers. TCRdb's table, derived via immunoSEQ multiplex PCR, lists solely in-frame clones and lacks some. Among tens of thousands of clones listed, approximately 74% were seen once. Sample: PBMCs. The receptor was isolated from a woman aged 25 to 39 in good health and CMV-seropositive. The chain uses TRBV5-6 and TRBJ2-2; tentatively, D is TRBD1 (5 bases). The CDR3 bases are TGTGCCAGCAGCTTTTCAGGGCACACCGGGGAGCTGTTTTTT. Amino acid sequence: CASSFSGHTGELFF.